Following are 14 T cell receptor beta chains from one sample sequenced in a study of blood T cell repertoires in COVID-19 (TCRdb year 2020). The library relied on the immunoSEQ multiplex PCR assay. This is the immuneACCESS table as TCRdb keeps it, with only in-frame sequences that have V and J called. A part of the clones is gone; compared with another copy, unresolved V genes explain less than half, and the rest is unexplained. In this sample the table shows a few hundred thousand clones, approximately 86% of which occur a single time. Clones ranked in the top ten supply 3.5% to 4.5% of the sample. Specimen: PBMCs or T cells enriched from blood (not recorded which). These receptors were collected from a woman in her forties with acute COVID-19.

The V and J genes are TRBV28 and TRBJ2-7, with 9 bases that match TRBD2. The V gene end was trimmed by 3 bases and the J gene end by 1 base; junction bases not matched to a gene: 4. This CDR3 has 15 amino acids. CDR1 MDHEN and CDR2 SYDVKM come from the germline V gene. CDR3: CASSFVAGGSYEQYF. The CDR3 DNA sequence: TGTGCCAGCAGTTTTGTGGCGGGAGGGTCCTACGAGCAGTACTTC.

V and J are TRBV11-3 and TRBJ1-1, with 10 bases aligning to TRBD1. CDR1 SGHNT and CDR2 YENEEA come from the germline V gene. Trimming at V came to 5 bases and at J to 11 bases, leaving 8 bases not matched to a gene. This CDR3 has 13 residues. Here the CDR3 DNA reads TGTGCCAGCAGCCCAGGACAGGGGGGCGAGGCTTTCTTT. Translated: CASSPGQGGEAFF.

This chain connects TRBV28 to TRBJ1-4; TRBD1 might be the D (5 bases). Germline V gene sequence: CDR1 MDHEN, CDR2 SYDVKM. Deletions cut 6 bases from V and 4 bases from J, with 15 bases between. The CDR3 sequence is 15 residues long. The CDR3 protein is CASRGTDRFNEKLFF. Here the CDR3 DNA reads TGTGCCAGCAGGGGGACTGACAGATTTAATGAAAAACTGTTTTTT.

The chain links TRBV28 to TRBJ1-5; D is uncertain. Looked up from germline, CDR1 is MDHEN and CDR2 is SYDVKM. Deletions cut 4 bases from V and 6 bases from J, with 7 bases between. This CDR3 is 12 amino acids long. The CDR3 bases are TGTGCCAGCAGTTCGGTCGGTCAGCCCCAGCATTTT. This translates into CASSSVGQPQHF.

On this clone itself: The final CDR3 position lacks the conserved phenylalanine or tryptophan, pointing to a likely read error. No DNA is shown, since the ends of the CDR3 on it are uncertain; the CDR3 is the one TCRdb lists. The V call is TRBV19, the J call TRBJ2-4; the D call in the table, TRBD2, was not verified against the DNA. Germline CDR1 LNHDA, CDR2 SQIVND (reference sequence). The CDR3 contains 12 residues when both ends are counted. The CDR3 sequence: CASSIGLAGVML.

Only a few counts were recorded for this clone. The chain uses TRBV4-1 and TRBJ2-3, with TRBD2 matching 9 bases. Unmatched junction bases numbered 2, after V lost 2 bases and J lost 2 bases. The CDR3 spans 15 residues. The V gene's germline CDR1 is MGHRA and CDR2 YSYEKL. CDR3 in amino acids: CASSQIAGVTDTQYF. The CDR3 DNA sequence: TGCGCCAGCAGCCAAATAGCGGGAGTCACAGATACGCAGTATTTT.

This sequence joins TRBV7-6 and TRBJ2-5; D is ambiguous. Germline CDR1 SGHVS, CDR2 FNYEAQ. The V gene lost 1 base and the J gene lost 1 base, with 7 bases spanning the gap. CDR3 length equals 14 residues. The CDR3 loop is CASSLELSQETQYF. In DNA form, the CDR3 reads TGTGCCAGCAGCTTAGAGCTAAGCCAAGAGACCCAGTACTTC.

This clone was seen more than once but under ten times. CDR3 in DNA: TGCGCCAGCAGCCAAGATGGAGTGGGAGGGCCCTCGTTAGGAAACATTCAGTACTTC. Protein sequence: CASSQDGVGGPSLGNIQYF. This rearrangement joins TRBV4-3 to TRBJ2-4; 7 bases are a match to TRBD2. The trim removed 0 bases at V and 6 bases at J, leaving 17 bases unmatched. The CDR3 is 19 amino acids. Germline lookup yields CDR1 LGHNA and CDR2 YSLEER.

The chain couples TRBV7-9 to TRBJ1-5; maybe TRBD1 (5 bases). CDR1 and CDR2 (germline): SEHNR, FQNEAQ (reference sequence). This CDR3 contains 14 residues. Trimming cost V 8 bases and J 5 bases, with 16 bases left between them. The CDR3 reads CASPRGAGYQPQHF. In nucleotides, the CDR3 is TGTGCCAGCCCCCGAGGGGCGGGATATCAGCCCCAGCATTTT.

This chain connects TRBV2 to TRBJ2-7; maybe TRBD1 (6 bases). Trimming removed 8 bases at V and 3 bases at J, with 20 bases between. Germline CDR1 SNHLY, CDR2 FYNNEI. The CDR3 runs 15 residues. Here the CDR3 DNA reads TGTGCCAGCGGCCAGGGGATTACCCGAGTCTACGAGCAGTACTTC. The encoded protein is CASGQGITRVYEQYF.

This clone was recorded a few times. J is TRBJ2-7 and V is TRBV7-2, with 8 positions matching TRBD2. Germline V gene data show CDR1 as SGHTA and CDR2 as FQGNSA. This CDR3 has 14 amino acids. V was clipped by 0 bases and J by 7 bases; unmatched bases: 5. The CDR3 region is CASSLAAIAGEQYF. Written as DNA, the CDR3 is TGTGCCAGCAGCTTAGCTGCGATAGCGGGAGAGCAGTACTTC.

The chain employs TRBV28 and TRBJ2-1; the match to TRBD2 covers 7 bases. J lost 9 bases, V lost 8 bases, and 10 bases had no gene match. CDR1 is MDHEN, CDR2 SYDVKM, per germline. The CDR3 extends over 13 amino acids. The CDR3 protein is CASALSGRAEQFF. As DNA, the CDR3 is TGTGCCAGCGCCTTAAGTGGGAGGGCTGAGCAGTTCTTC.

The chain recombines TRBV7-9 with TRBJ2-6; TRBD2 agrees at 9 bases. The J segment lost 0 bases and the V segment lost 2 bases, leaving 2 bases of the junction unmatched. Germline CDR1 reads SEHNR; CDR2 reads FQNEAQ (reference sequence). CDR3 size: 17 residues. In nucleotides, the CDR3 is TGTGCCAGCAGCTTAAGACTAGCGGACTCTGGGGCCAACGTCCTGACTTTC. It yields the protein CASSLRLADSGANVLTF.

This clone was seen just once. The rearrangement links TRBV5-6 to TRBJ1-2; 9 positions agree with TRBD1. V shed 2 bases, J shed 8 bases, and the junction held 7 bases outside the gene matches. Looked up from germline, CDR1 is SGHDT and CDR2 is YYEEEE. The CDR3 sequence is 14 residues long. The CDR3 region is CASSLRDRVWGYTF. The CDR3 coding sequence is TGTGCCAGCAGCTTACGGGACAGGGTTTGGGGCTACACCTTC. Filled out from reference TRBV5-6 and TRBJ1-2, the complete variable domain reads DAGVTQSPTHLIKTRGQQVTLRCSPKSGHDTVSWYQQALGQGPQFIFQYYEEEERQRGNFPDRFSGHQFPNYSSELNVNALLLGDSALYLCASSLRDRVWGYTFGSGTRLTVV.